This T cell receptor (beta chain) is from a study of cytomegalovirus exposure and HLA in healthy donors. V shed 6 bases, J shed 7 bases, and the junction held 5 bases outside the gene matches. The germline V gene has CDR1 SQVTM and CDR2 ANQGSEA. This CDR3 is 12 amino acids long. 60 Vbeta and 13 Jbeta primers were used in PCR. Under the authors' procedure: Unique TCR beta chains numbered approximately 80 million in a later analysis, with about 11 million shared. Assay: immunoSEQ multiplex PCR; the TCRdb copy retains only in-frame clones and omits some. The D gene and trimming were derived from the DNA, and the V and J assignments and clone size from that table. The sample carries more than 90,000 clones, nearly 80% recorded once.

The sample taken for sequencing was PBMCs. This chain links TRBV29-1 with TRBJ2-7, with 11 bases that match TRBD2. This TCR came from a woman in her forties in good health and CMV-seropositive. CDR3 region: CSVGTSGMEQYF. The CDR3 DNA sequence: TGCAGCGTGGGGACTAGCGGCATGGAGCAGTACTTC.